This is a list of T cell receptor beta chains from one sample in a study of T cell responses to AZD1222 COVID-19 vaccine. TCRdb's copy holds only in-frame clones and misses some; the assay was immunoSEQ multiplex PCR. Here the sample spans more than 95,000 clones, 82% being singletons. Sample: peripheral blood, taken on day 0 of AZD1222 vaccination. The receptors shown here come from an adult in good health. Both conserved end residues are part of each CDR3. D genes are given only for firm matches. Only some rows state a clone size, as once, few, many or a class for expanded clones.

few	14	TRBV7-2	.	TRBJ1-1	CASSSGWGNTEAFF	TGTGCCAGCAGCTCCGGGTGGGGGAACACTGAAGCTTTCTTT
.	15	TRBV7-9	.	TRBJ1-3	CASSRPDSSGNTIYF	TGTGCCAGCAGCCGACCGGACAGCTCTGGAAACACCATATATTTT
.	11	TRBV29-1	.	TRBJ2-5	CSVNPGETQYF	TGCAGCGTGAATCCCGGGGAGACCCAGTACTTC
.	14	TRBV14	.	TRBJ1-1	CASSQGRVFAEAFF	TGTGCCAGCAGCCAAGGAAGAGTGTTCGCTGAAGCTTTCTTT
.	14	TRBV6-5	.	TRBJ1-1	CASRGGWGDLEAFF	TGTGCCAGCAGGGGTGGGTGGGGTGACCTTGAAGCTTTCTTT
few	15	TRBV29-1	TRBD1	TRBJ1-1	CSVEWQGAPRRGAFF	TGCAGCGTTGAATGGCAGGGGGCCCCAAGAAGAGGAGCTTTCTTT
.	15	TRBV5-4	.	TRBJ2-7	CASSREGAQTYEQYF	TGTGCCAGCAGCCGGGAAGGGGCGCAGACCTACGAGCAGTACTTC
.	14	TRBV30	.	TRBJ2-6	CAWSVTAGANVLTF	TGTGCCTGGAGTGTAACAGCTGGGGCCAACGTCCTGACTTTC
.	13	TRBV7-9	.	TRBJ2-7	CASSDKNTYEQYF	TGTGCCAGCAGCGATAAGAACACCTACGAGCAGTACTTC
.	16	TRBV19	.	TRBJ2-3	CASSTRRGERTDTQYF	TGTGCCAGTAGTACCCGTCGTGGAGAACGCACAGATACGCAGTATTTT
.	14	TRBV5-6	.	TRBJ1-3	CASSETTSGNTIYF	TGTGCCAGCAGCGAAACAACATCTGGAAACACCATATATTTT
.	13	TRBV5-4	.	TRBJ2-5	CASSLGRQETQYF	TGTGCCAGCAGCTTGGGGAGGCAAGAGACCCAGTACTTC
.	13	TRBV5-1	.	TRBJ1-1	CASSSGQNTEAFF	TGCGCCAGCAGCTCGGGACAGAACACTGAAGCTTTCTTT
.	20	TRBV19	TRBD2	TRBJ2-3	CASSPLSGIAGNISTDTQYF	TGTGCCAGTAGTCCCCTCTCCGGGATAGCGGGCAACATTAGCACAGATACGCAGTATTTT
.	12	TRBV2	.	TRBJ1-5	CASSSGEQPQHF	TGTGCCAGCAGTTCTGGGGAGCAGCCCCAGCATTTT
once	16	TRBV5-4	.	TRBJ1-2	CASSFGGAEANYGYTF	TGTGCCAGCAGCTTCGGAGGGGCCGAAGCTAACTATGGCTACACCTTC
.	13	TRBV12-3/TRBV12-4	.	TRBJ1-3	CASNPSSGNTIYF	TGTGCCAGCAACCCGAGCTCTGGAAACACCATATATTTT
.	18	TRBV27	.	TRBJ1-4	CASSDPGTSDPVGEKLFF	TGTGCCAGCAGTGACCCCGGGACATCCGACCCCGTTGGTGAAAAACTGTTTTTT
.	15	TRBV9	.	TRBJ1-1	CASSVPCPIRTEAFF	TGTGCCAGCAGCGTCCCGTGTCCTATTAGGACTGAAGCTTTCTTT
few	13	TRBV30	.	TRBJ1-5	CAWIRGSNQPQHF	TGTGCCTGGATCCGGGGGTCCAATCAGCCCCAGCATTTT
.	15	TRBV4-3	.	TRBJ1-1	CASSPSPGRGGEAFF	TGCGCCAGCAGCCCTTCCCCCGGGAGGGGCGGTGAAGCTTTCTTT
.	15	TRBV9	.	TRBJ2-7	CASSVNHSPSYEQYF	TGTGCCAGCAGCGTAAACCACTCGCCCTCCTACGAGCAGTACTTC
few	12	TRBV5-1	TRBD1	TRBJ2-7	CASGTGGGEQYF	TGCGCCAGCGGGACAGGGGGCGGCGAGCAGTACTTC
.	14	TRBV18	TRBD1	TRBJ1-2	CASFSPRTGYGYTF	TGTGCCAGCTTCTCCCCCAGGACAGGATATGGCTACACCTTC
.	14	TRBV5-1	.	TRBJ1-1	CASTRTSEDTEAFF	TGCGCCAGCACCCGGACATCGGAGGACACTGAAGCTTTCTTT
.	16	TRBV9	TRBD2	TRBJ2-3	CASSVGSGLATDTQYF	TGTGCCAGCAGCGTAGGTTCGGGACTAGCCACAGATACGCAGTATTTT
.	17	TRBV4-2	.	TRBJ2-3	CASSQDLGGPYTDTQYF	TGTGCCAGCAGCCAAGATTTAGGGGGACCTTACACAGATACGCAGTATTTT
.	15	TRBV7-2	.	TRBJ1-2	CASSLDGGSYVGYTF	TGTGCCAGCAGCTTAGACGGGGGGTCCTATGTAGGCTACACCTTC
few	14	TRBV2	.	TRBJ1-2	CASSEQGLSYGYTF	TGTGCCAGCAGTGAACAGGGGTTGAGCTATGGCTACACCTTC
.	10	TRBV25-1	.	TRBJ1-1	CASSGDEAFF	TGTGCCAGCAGTGGGGACGAAGCTTTCTTT
.	14	TRBV19	TRBD1	TRBJ1-2	CASSTRQGYHGYTF	TGTGCCAGTAGTACCCGACAGGGTTACCATGGCTACACCTTC
.	13	TRBV4-3	.	TRBJ1-2	CASSPDRSYGYTF	TGCGCCAGCAGCCCGGACCGTTCGTATGGCTACACCTTC
.	14	TRBV6-5	TRBD1	TRBJ1-4	CASHPTGQGEKLFF	TGTGCCAGCCACCCGACAGGGCAAGGTGAAAAACTGTTTTTT
.	14	TRBV11-1	.	TRBJ2-7	CASSTSGYSYEQYF	TGTGCCAGCAGCACATCAGGGTATTCCTACGAGCAGTACTTC
.	13	TRBV27	.	TRBJ1-6	CASTTGFGSPLHF	TGTGCCAGCACCACAGGGTTCGGATCACCCCTCCACTTT
.	13	TRBV6-2/TRBV6-3	TRBD1	TRBJ2-1	CASSTRQGDEQFF	TGTGCCAGCAGTACCCGACAGGGAGATGAGCAGTTCTTC
.	13	TRBV2	TRBD1	TRBJ1-5	CASGAGGGQPQHF	TGTGCCAGCGGGGCAGGGGGAGGTCAGCCCCAGCATTTT
.	12	TRBV12-3/TRBV12-4	.	TRBJ1-2	CASRKPGYGYTF	TGTGCCAGCCGAAAACCGGGCTATGGCTACACCTTC
.	14	TRBV5-1	TRBD1	TRBJ1-2	CASTRSGTGAGYTF	TGCGCCAGCACCCGATCCGGGACAGGGGCCGGCTACACCTTC
.	13	TRBV27	.	TRBJ1-2	CASSLAGDYGYTF	TGTGCCAGCAGTTTGGCCGGGGACTATGGCTACACCTTC
few	16	TRBV5-4	TRBD1	TRBJ2-2	CASSPQTGGEPGELFF	TGTGCCAGCAGCCCGCAGACAGGGGGCGAGCCCGGGGAGCTGTTTTTT
few	13	TRBV9	.	TRBJ1-6	CASSIESGSPLHF	TGTGCCAGCAGCATTGAGTCGGGCTCACCCCTCCACTTT
.	14	TRBV7-9	.	TRBJ1-2	CASSLGQNNYGYTF	TGTGCCAGCAGCTTAGGCCAGAACAACTATGGCTACACCTTC
.	16	TRBV6-2/TRBV6-3	.	TRBJ1-5	CASSPSGPYSNQPQHF	TGTGCCAGCAGCCCGAGTGGGCCTTATAGCAATCAGCCCCAGCATTTT
.	14	TRBV25-1	TRBD1	TRBJ1-4	CASSETGRGEKLFF	TGTGCCAGCAGTGAGACAGGGCGGGGTGAAAAACTGTTTTTT
.	15	TRBV6-5	.	TRBJ2-7	CASSLTPPAGYEQYF	TGTGCCAGCAGCCTAACCCCGCCGGCGGGCTACGAGCAGTACTTC
.	15	TRBV18	TRBD1	TRBJ1-1	CASSRDREMNTEAFF	TGTGCCAGCTCACGCGACAGGGAGATGAACACTGAAGCTTTCTTT